The 22 T cell receptor beta chains in this list originate from one sample, sequenced in a study of metastatic and nonmetastatic thyroid tumors. Patients had received no treatment of any kind before thyroid surgery. MiXCR was used by TCRdb to re-call the PCR reads. This sample has 9,900 or so clones, with approximately 11% found just once. The specimen sequenced was tumor tissue. These TCRs come from a female donor with papillary thyroid cancer or a benign thyroid nodule (not recorded which). Some clones in this sample may be carry-over from other donors' samples.

This clone is medium-sized in the sample. This rearrangement joins TRBV27 to TRBJ1-1; TRBD1 might be the D (5 bases). This CDR3 comprises 15 residues. The V end lost 0 bases, the J end lost 0 bases, and 8 bases lay between the germline ends. The V gene's germline CDR1 is MNHEY and CDR2 SMNVEV (reference sequence). The DNA of the CDR3 is TGTGCCAGCAGTTTATCCTGGGGGGTGAACACTGAAGCTTTCTTT. Translating it yields CASSLSWGVNTEAFF.

This clone was observed at least ten times. One base away lies a much larger clone, so this may be a sequencing read error. Different DNA sequences within this sample yield the same CDR3. The chain employs TRBV9 and TRBJ1-4; D perhaps matches TRBD1 (5 bases). Trimming took off 0 bases at V and 8 bases at J, with 14 bases between the two ends. CDR3 length equals 15 residues. CDR1 and CDR2 from the germline V gene are SGDLS and YYNGEE. CDR3 amino acids: CASSVGGTQREKLFF. The CDR3 DNA reads TGTGCCAGCAGCGTAGGAGGGACCCAACGCGAAAAACTGTTTTTT.

This clone was found many times. The chain links TRBV20-1 to TRBJ1-4; 9 bases align to TRBD1. Germline V gene data show CDR1 as DFQATT and CDR2 as SNEGSKA (reference sequence). The trim removed 6 bases at V and 8 bases at J, leaving 7 bases unmatched. The CDR3 has 13 amino acids. The CDR3 protein is CSALGQGEEKLFF. The CDR3 nucleotides read TGCAGTGCCCTGGGACAGGGAGAAGAAAAACTGTTTTTT.

In this sample, this clone is medium-sized (0.01 to 0.1%). The chain is built from TRBV10-3 and TRBJ1-5; perhaps TRBD1 as D (6 bases). This CDR3 has 13 amino acids. Germline V lookup: CDR1 ENHRY, CDR2 SYGVKD. V was cut by 3 bases and J by 8 bases, with 11 bases left in between. CDR3 bases: TGTGCCATCAGTGAAACAGGGAGGGAGCCCCAGCATTTT. This encodes CAISETGREPQHF.

This clone was counted many times. A clone one base away is much larger, so this may be a read error. In the same sample, other DNA sequences code for this CDR3. J is TRBJ1-2 and V is TRBV6-1, with unresolved D. Deletions cut 2 bases from V and 8 bases from J, with 12 bases between. CDR1 is MNHNS, CDR2 SASEGT, per germline. This CDR3 has 13 residues. The CDR3 DNA reads as TGTGCCAGCAGTGAACGGGTCCCGGGCGGCTACACCTTC. It yields the protein CASSERVPGGYTF.

In its sample, this clone was seen many times. A read error may explain this, as a much larger clone is one base away. The J gene is TRBJ1-2, the V gene TRBV2; D is ambiguous. The CDR3 covers 12 residues. Germline CDR1 SNHLY, CDR2 FYNNEI. V lost 3 bases and J lost 7, with 9 bases in between. The CDR3 sequence is CASSEREGGYTF. The DNA of the CDR3 is TGTGCCAGCAGTGAGAGAGAGGGTGGCTACACCTTC. The full variable domain, rest sourced from reference TRBV2 and TRBJ1-2, is EPEVTQTPSHQVTQMGQEVILRCVPISNHLYFYWYRQILGQKVEFLVSFYNNEISEKSEIFDDQFSVERPDGSNFTLKIRSTKLEDSAMYFCASSEREGGYTFGSGTRLTVV.

This clone is labeled medium-sized (0.01 to 0.1%). The rearrangement joins TRBV10-2 to TRBJ2-1; 8 nucleotides match TRBD2. V trimming: 7 bases; J trimming: 4 bases; junction bases outside the gene matches: 6. The CDR3 contains 14 residues. Germline V gene sequence: CDR1 WSHSY, CDR2 SAAADI. CDR3 amino acids: CASTRLATYNEQFF. In nucleotides, the CDR3 is TGCGCCAGCACCAGACTAGCGACGTACAATGAGCAGTTCTTC.

This clone showed up many times. The rearrangement joins TRBV20-1 to TRBJ1-2; D is undetermined. V dropped 0 bases and J dropped 4 bases, with 12 bases sitting between them. The CDR3 contains 14 residues. The germline CDR1 and CDR2 sequences are DFQATT and SNEGSKA (reference sequence). The CDR3 spells CSARDPPSPYGYTF. For the CDR3, the DNA is TGCAGTGCTAGAGATCCCCCCAGTCCCTATGGCTACACCTTC.

By frequency in the sample, this clone is medium-sized. The chain uses TRBV2 and TRBJ1-1; D not certain. This CDR3 has 13 amino acids. Per germline, CDR1 SNHLY and CDR2 FYNNEI. The germline V and J ends were trimmed by 7 bases and 7 bases, with 16 bases remaining between them. The CDR3 DNA reads TGTGCCAGCACCGAGGGAGGGTTCGGTGAAGCTTTCTTT. Its protein is CASTEGGFGEAFF.

This clone was seen at least ten times. The genes are TRBV24-1 and TRBJ2-1; D remains ambiguous. V was trimmed by 9 bases and J by 8 bases, leaving 13 bases between them. From germline, CDR1 is KGHDR and CDR2 SFDVKD. This CDR3 has 12 amino acids. The CDR3 region has the DNA TGTGCCACCTCTCGAGTTGGGGATGAGCAGTTCTTC. It yields the protein CATSRVGDEQFF.

On this clone itself: The CDR3 carries no conserved terminal phenylalanine or tryptophan, so it likely arises from a read error. The chain recombines TRBV2 with TRBJ2-1, with TRBD1 as a possible D gene (6 bases). Germline CDR1 reads SNHLY; CDR2 reads FYNNEI. Trimming cost V 9 bases and J 8 bases, with 14 bases left between them. The CDR3 covers 12 residues. As DNA, the CDR3 is TGTGCCAGTAGTACAGGGTTCGATGAGCAGTTCCTC. This encodes CASSTGFDEQFL.

This clone was observed many times. This chain links TRBV11-2 with TRBJ1-1; 7 bases match TRBD1. CDR3 size: 15 residues. V shed 1 base and J 1 base; nucleotides not matched to a gene: 3. Germline V gene lookup returns CDR1 SGHAT and CDR2 FQNNGV. The DNA for the CDR3 is TGTGCCAGCAGCTTAGGACAGGGAAAGAACACTGAAGCTTTCTTT. The encoded protein is CASSLGQGKNTEAFF. The full variable domain, completed using reference TRBV11-2 and TRBJ1-1, is EAGVAQSPRYKIIEKRQSVAFWCNPISGHATLYWYQQILGQGPKLLIQFQNNGVVDDSQLPKDRFSAERLKGVDSTLKIQPAKLEDSAVYLCASSLGQGKNTEAFFGQGTRLTVV.

By share, this clone counts as medium-sized. A junction end diverges from the germline sequence, so it may reflect a read error. This chain links TRBV6-5 with TRBJ2-7; 9 bases map to TRBD1. The CDR3 loop spans 16 amino acids. Germline CDR1 and CDR2: MNHEY and SVGAGI. CDR3 nucleotides: TGTGCCAGCAGTCACTCCGGGACAGGGAGCTCCTACGAGCAGTACTTC. Protein sequence: CASSHSGTGSSYEQYF.

This clone is judged medium-sized. CDR3 DNA: TGTGCCACCAGCAGAGATTGGGGGGGCGCTGAAGCTTTCTTT. Residues: CATSRDWGGAEAFF. The J gene is TRBJ1-1, the V gene TRBV15; D may be TRBD1 (6 bases). Germline V gene sequence: CDR1 LNHNV, CDR2 YYDKDF (reference sequence). V lost 0 bases, J lost 6 bases, and 11 bases lay in between. The length of the CDR3 is 14 residues.

The chain combines TRBV15 with TRBJ2-3; TRBD2 might be the D (6 bases). V shed 6 bases and J shed 8 bases, with 18 bases lying between them. The CDR3 extends over 14 amino acids. Germline V CDR1 and CDR2: LNHNV, YYDKDF (reference sequence). The CDR3 loop is CATRTTLRGGTQYF. The CDR3 nucleotides are TGTGCCACCAGAACAACCCTCCGGGGAGGTACGCAGTATTTT.

Only a few counts were recorded for this clone. The chain carries TRBV28 and TRBJ2-2; the match to TRBD2 covers 14 bases. Germline CDR1 reads MDHEN; CDR2 reads SYDVKM. CDR3 size: 17 residues. After removal of 7 bases from V and 9 bases from J, the junction contained 13 bases not matched to a gene. This CDR3 reads CASTRRRLAGGRRELFF. CDR3 nucleotides: TGTGCCAGCACCCGACGGAGACTAGCGGGAGGGCGCAGGGAGCTGTTTTTT.

The sample holds many counts of this clone. The gene calls are TRBV11-2 and TRBJ2-2; D call uncertain. CDR1 SGHAT and CDR2 FQNNGV come from the germline V gene. Trimming removed 0 bases from V and 13 bases from J, with 12 bases in between. CDR3 length: 13 residues. CDR3 amino acids: CASSLEEEDVLFF. CDR3 bases: TGTGCCAGCAGCTTAGAAGAAGAAGACGTGCTGTTTTTT.

This clone occurred many times. V and J are TRBV29-1 and TRBJ1-4; D may be TRBD1 (5 bases). CDR3 length: 11 residues. The germline V gene encodes CDR1 SQVTM and CDR2 ANQGSEA. The V end lost 7 bases, the J end lost 11 bases, and 14 bases lay between the germline ends. As DNA, the CDR3 is TGCAGCGGGGGGAGTGGGCAGAAACTGTTTTTT. This codes for CSGGSGQKLFF.

Many counts were recorded for this clone. The rearrangement links TRBV5-1 to TRBJ1-1; D may be TRBD1 (6 bases). CDR3 length: 11 amino acids. V lost 4 bases and J lost 8, with 9 bases in between. Germline V gene lookup returns CDR1 SGHRS and CDR2 YFSETQ. This chain's CDR3 is CASSQDREAFF. CDR3 sequence (DNA): TGCGCCAGCAGCCAGGACAGAGAAGCTTTCTTT.

On this clone itself: In the same sample, other DNA sequences code for this CDR3. This chain uses TRBV3-1 with TRBJ2-4, with D maybe TRBD1 (5 bases). The germline V gene has CDR1 LGHDT and CDR2 YNNKEL (reference sequence). The germline V and J ends were trimmed by 3 bases and 7 bases, with 7 bases remaining between them. The CDR3 runs 12 residues. This CDR3 reads CASSHQGNIQYF. The CDR3 nucleotides read TGTGCCAGCAGCCACCAGGGCAACATTCAGTACTTC.

The table lists this clone with many counts. The rearrangement links TRBV30 to TRBJ1-6; the D is unclear. This CDR3 comprises 13 residues. Between the trimmed V and J ends, which lost 3 bases and 5 bases, there was a span of 8 bases. Germline V CDR1 and CDR2: GTSNPN, SVGIG (reference sequence). The DNA for the CDR3 is TGTGCCTGGAGGAGTCGGAATAATTCACCCCTCCACTTT. It codes for CAWRSRNNSPLHF.

This clone is labeled medium-sized (0.01 to 0.1%). V and J are TRBV27 and TRBJ2-5; D may be TRBD2 (6 bases). With 5 bases removed from V and 2 bases from J, the gap between germline ends came to 15 bases. Per the germline V gene, CDR1 is MNHEY and CDR2 is SMNVEV (reference sequence). The CDR3 is 15 amino acids. The CDR3 region is CASSPHLASQETQYF. The DNA of the CDR3 is TGTGCCAGCAGTCCCCATCTAGCGTCTCAAGAGACCCAGTACTTC.